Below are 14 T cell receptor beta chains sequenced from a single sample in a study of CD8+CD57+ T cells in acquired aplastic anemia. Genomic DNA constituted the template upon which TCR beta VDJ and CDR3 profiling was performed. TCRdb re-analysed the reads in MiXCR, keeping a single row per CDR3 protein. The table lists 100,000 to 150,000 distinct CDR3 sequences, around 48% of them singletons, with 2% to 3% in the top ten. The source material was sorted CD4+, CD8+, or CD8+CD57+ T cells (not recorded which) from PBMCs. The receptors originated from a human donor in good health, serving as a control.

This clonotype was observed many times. CDR3 sequence (DNA): TGCAGTGCTAGAGGGCAGGGGGCCTACGAGCAGTACTTC. This encodes CSARGQGAYEQYF. The V gene is TRBV20-1, the J gene TRBJ2-7; TRBD1 agrees at 7 bases. With V trimmed by 1 base and J by 2 bases, 2 bases remained unmatched. Germline V gene lookup returns CDR1 DFQATT and CDR2 SNEGSKA (reference sequence). The CDR3 covers 13 residues.

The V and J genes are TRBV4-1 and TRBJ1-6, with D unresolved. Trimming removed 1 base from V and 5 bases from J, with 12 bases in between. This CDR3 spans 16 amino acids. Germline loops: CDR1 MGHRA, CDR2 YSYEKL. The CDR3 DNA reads TGCGCCAGCAGCCAAGGGGCCCGGCAGAATAATTCACCCCTCCACTTT. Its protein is CASSQGARQNNSPLHF.

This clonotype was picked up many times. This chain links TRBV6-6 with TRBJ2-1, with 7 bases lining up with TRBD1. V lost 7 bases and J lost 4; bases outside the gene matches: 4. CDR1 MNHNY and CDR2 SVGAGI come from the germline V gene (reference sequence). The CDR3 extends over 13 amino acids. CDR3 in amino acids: CASKGARYNEQFF. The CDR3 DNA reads TGTGCCAGCAAGGGGGCTAGGTACAATGAGCAGTTCTTC.

In nucleotides, the CDR3 is TGCGCCAGCAGTGACCGCGGACTAGCGGGAGGCGAGCAGTACTTC. This gives the protein CASSDRGLAGGEQYF. This rearrangement joins TRBV10-1 to TRBJ2-7, with 14 nucleotides matching TRBD2. CDR3 length equals 15 residues. Germline lookup yields CDR1 WNHNN and CDR2 SYGVQD (reference sequence). The V segment lost 3 bases and the J segment 6 bases; nucleotides outside the gene matches: 4.

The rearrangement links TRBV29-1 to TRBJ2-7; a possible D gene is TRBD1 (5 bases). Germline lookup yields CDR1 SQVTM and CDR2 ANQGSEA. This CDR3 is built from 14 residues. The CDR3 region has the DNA TGCGGCGCTATAAATCAGCAGGGTCCCTACGAGCAGTACTTC. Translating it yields CGAINQQGPYEQYF.

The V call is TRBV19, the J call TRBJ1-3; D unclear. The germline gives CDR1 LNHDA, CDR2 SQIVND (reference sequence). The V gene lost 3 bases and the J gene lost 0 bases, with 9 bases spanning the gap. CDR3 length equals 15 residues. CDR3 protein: CASSMVESSGNTIYF. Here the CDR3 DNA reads TGTGCCAGTAGTATGGTAGAGAGCTCTGGAAACACCATATATTTT.

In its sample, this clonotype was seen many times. For the CDR3, the DNA is TGTGCCAGCTCCCTACGGACCCGGAACACTGAAGCTTTCTTT. Translation: CASSLRTRNTEAFF. The chain employs TRBV18 and TRBJ1-1; D is unresolved. The germline CDR1 and CDR2 sequences are KGHSH and LQKENI. Between the trimmed V and J ends, which lost 6 bases and 1 base, there was a span of 12 bases. The CDR3 length is 14 residues.

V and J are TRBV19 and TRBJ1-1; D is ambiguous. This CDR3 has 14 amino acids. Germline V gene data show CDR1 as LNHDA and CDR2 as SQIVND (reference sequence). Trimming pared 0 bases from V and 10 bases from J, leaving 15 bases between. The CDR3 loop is CASSIEHSLTRAFF. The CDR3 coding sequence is TGTGCCAGTAGTATAGAGCACAGCCTGACGCGAGCTTTCTTT.

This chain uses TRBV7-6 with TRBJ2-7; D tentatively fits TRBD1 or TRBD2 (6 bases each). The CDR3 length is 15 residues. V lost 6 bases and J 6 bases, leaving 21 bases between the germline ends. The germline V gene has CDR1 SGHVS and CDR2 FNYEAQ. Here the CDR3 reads CASSGGTSPAGEQYF. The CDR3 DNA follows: TGTGCCAGCAGTGGGGGGACATCCCCTGCGGGCGAGCAGTACTTC. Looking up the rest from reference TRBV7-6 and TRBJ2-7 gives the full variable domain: GAGVSQSPRYKVTKRGQDVALRCDPISGHVSLYWYRQALGQGPEFLTYFNYEAQQDKSGLPNDRFSAERPEGSISTLTIQRTEQRDSAMYRCASSGGTSPAGEQYFGPGTRLTVT.

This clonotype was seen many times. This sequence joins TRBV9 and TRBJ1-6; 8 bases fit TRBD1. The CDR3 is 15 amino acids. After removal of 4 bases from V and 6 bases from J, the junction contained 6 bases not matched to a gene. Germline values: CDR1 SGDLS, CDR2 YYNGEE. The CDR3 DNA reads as TGTGCCAGCAGCCCCCGGGACAGGCTTAATTCACCCCTCCACTTT. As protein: CASSPRDRLNSPLHF.

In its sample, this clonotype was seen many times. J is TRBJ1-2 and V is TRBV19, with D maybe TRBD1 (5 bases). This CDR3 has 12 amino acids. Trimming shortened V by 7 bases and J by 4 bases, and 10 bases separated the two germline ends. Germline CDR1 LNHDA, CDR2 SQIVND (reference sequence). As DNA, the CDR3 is TGTGCCAGTACGAAGGGGCTCTATGGCTACACCTTC. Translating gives CASTKGLYGYTF.

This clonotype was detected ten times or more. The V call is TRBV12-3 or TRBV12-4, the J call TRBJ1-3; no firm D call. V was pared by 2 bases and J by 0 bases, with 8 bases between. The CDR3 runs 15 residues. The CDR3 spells CASSLSAGSGNTIYF. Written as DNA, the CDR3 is TGTGCCAGCAGTTTATCGGCGGGCTCTGGAAACACCATATATTTT.

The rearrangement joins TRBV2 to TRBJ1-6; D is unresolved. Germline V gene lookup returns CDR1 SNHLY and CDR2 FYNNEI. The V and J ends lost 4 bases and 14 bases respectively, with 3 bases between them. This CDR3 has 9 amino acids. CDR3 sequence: CASSASLHF. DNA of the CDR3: TGTGCCAGCAGTGCATCCCTCCACTTT.

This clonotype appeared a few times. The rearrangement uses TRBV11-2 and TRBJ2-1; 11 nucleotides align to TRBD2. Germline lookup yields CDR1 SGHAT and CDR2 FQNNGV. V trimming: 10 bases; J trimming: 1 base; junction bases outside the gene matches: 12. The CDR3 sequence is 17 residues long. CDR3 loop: CANRSGASGGSYNEQFF. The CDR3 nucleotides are TGTGCCAACAGGTCTGGGGCTAGCGGGGGGTCCTACAATGAGCAGTTCTTC.